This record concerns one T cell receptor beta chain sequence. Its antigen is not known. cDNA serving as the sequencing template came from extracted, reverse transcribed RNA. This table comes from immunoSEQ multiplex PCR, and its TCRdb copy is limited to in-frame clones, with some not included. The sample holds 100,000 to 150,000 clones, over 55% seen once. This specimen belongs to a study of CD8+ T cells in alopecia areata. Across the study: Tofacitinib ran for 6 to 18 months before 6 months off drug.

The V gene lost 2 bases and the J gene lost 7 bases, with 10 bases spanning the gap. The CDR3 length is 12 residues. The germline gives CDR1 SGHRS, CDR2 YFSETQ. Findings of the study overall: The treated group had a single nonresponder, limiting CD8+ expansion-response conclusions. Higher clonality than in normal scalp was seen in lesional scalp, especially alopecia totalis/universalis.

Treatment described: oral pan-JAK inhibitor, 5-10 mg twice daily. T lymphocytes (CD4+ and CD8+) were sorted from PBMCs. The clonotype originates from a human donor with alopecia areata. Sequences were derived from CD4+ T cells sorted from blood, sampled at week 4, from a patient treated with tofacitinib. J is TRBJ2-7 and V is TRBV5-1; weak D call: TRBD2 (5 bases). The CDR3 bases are TGCGCCAGCAGCTTTGGAGGTCAAGAGCAGTACTTC. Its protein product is CASSFGGQEQYF.